The rows below give T cell receptor beta chains drawn from one sample of a study of spatial heterogeneity in lung cancer. MiXCR, run by TCRdb on the 5' RACE reads, gives a single entry per CDR3 protein. The data show approximately 9,000 distinct CDR3 sequences, with 3.5% to 5.5% seen just once and approximately 28% held by the top ten. Specimen: PBMCs, collected at surgery. All receptors come from a male donor with early-stage non-small cell lung cancer. Each CDR3 is given with its conserved first and last residue. Each record gives: clone size, D gene, CDR3 length, J gene, V gene, CDR3 DNA, CDR3 protein. The D gene is left open where the match is weak. Clone sizes are given selectively: once, few, many, or a class where the clone is expanded.

>.|TRBD1|13|TRBJ1-2|TRBV20-1
TGCAGTGCCGACAACAGGGGGACCTATGGCTACACCTTC
CSADNRGTYGYTF
>.|TRBD2|20|TRBJ2-5|TRBV12-3/TRBV12-4
TGTGCCAGCAGCCCAGGCGGACTAGCGGGGGGGTTTGGCCTCCAAGAGACCCAGTACTTC
CASSPGGLAGGFGLQETQYF
>many|.|14|TRBJ1-5|TRBV7-2
TGTGCCAGCAGCTTAGGGATGGGGGACCAGCCCCAGCATTTT
CASSLGMGDQPQHF
>medium-sized|TRBD1|16|TRBJ1-1|TRBV10-3
TGTGCCATCACCAATTTCCCACAGGGGGCCAACACTGAAGCTTTCTTT
CAITNFPQGANTEAFF
>.|TRBD1|13|TRBJ2-1|TRBV2
TGTGCCAGCACCCCGAACAGGGGGAATGAGCAGTTCTTC
CASTPNRGNEQFF
>medium-sized|.|13|TRBJ1-5|TRBV11-2
TGTGCCAGCAGCTTTCAAAGCAATCAGCCCCAGCATTTT
CASSFQSNQPQHF
>many|.|13|TRBJ2-7|TRBV20-1
TGCAGTGCTAGAGGGGACACCTCCTACGAGCAGTACTTC
CSARGDTSYEQYF
>many|.|13|TRBJ2-1|TRBV10-3
TGTGCCATCGCGTGGGGGACAATGGTAGAGCAGTTCTTC
CAIAWGTMVEQFF
>medium-sized|TRBD1|15|TRBJ2-2|TRBV5-1
TGCGCCAGCAGCCTACAGGGGAAAAGCACCGGGGAGCTGTTTTTT
CASSLQGKSTGELFF
>many|TRBD1|18|TRBJ1-5|TRBV14
TGTGCCAGCAGCCAAGCTACCCCGACAGGGGCAGGGAATCAGCCCCAGCATTTT
CASSQATPTGAGNQPQHF
>medium-sized|.|15|TRBJ2-5|TRBV4-3
TGCGCCAGCAGCCAAGTGGCGGTGGGCCAAGAGACCCAGTACTTC
CASSQVAVGQETQYF
>many|.|16|TRBJ2-7|TRBV2
TGTGCCAGCAGCCCCCGGGATCGTACGATATCCTACGAGCAGTACTTC
CASSPRDRTISYEQYF
>few|.|14|TRBJ1-2|TRBV29-1
TGCAGCGTTGCAACCAGCCCTGCGGACTATGGCTACACCTTC
CSVATSPADYGYTF
>many|.|16|TRBJ2-5|TRBV5-1
TGCGCCAGCAGCTTGGCCGGGAGCCAATACCAAGAGACCCAGTACTTC
CASSLAGSQYQETQYF
>many|.|15|TRBJ1-2|TRBV3-1
TGTGCCAGCAGCCCGAGAGACGTCGCTGAGTCTGGCTACACCTTC
CASSPRDVAESGYTF
>.|.|13|TRBJ2-5|TRBV11-3
TGTGCCAGCAGCTGGGGGCCAGGTGAAACCCAGTACTTC
CASSWGPGETQYF
>many|.|12|TRBJ1-5|TRBV28
TGTGCCAGCAGACCGGGCGATCAGCCCCAGCATTTT
CASRPGDQPQHF